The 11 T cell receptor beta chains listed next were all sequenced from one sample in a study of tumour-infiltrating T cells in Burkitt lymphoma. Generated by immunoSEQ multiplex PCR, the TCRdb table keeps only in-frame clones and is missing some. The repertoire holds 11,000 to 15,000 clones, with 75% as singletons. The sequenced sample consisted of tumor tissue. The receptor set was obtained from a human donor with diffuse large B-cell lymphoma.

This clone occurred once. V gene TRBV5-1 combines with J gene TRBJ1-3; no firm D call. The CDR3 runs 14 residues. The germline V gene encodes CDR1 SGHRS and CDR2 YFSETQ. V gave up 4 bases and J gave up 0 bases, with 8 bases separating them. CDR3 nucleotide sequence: TGCGCCAGCAGCCAGACGACCTCTGGAAACACCATATATTTT. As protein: CASSQTTSGNTIYF.

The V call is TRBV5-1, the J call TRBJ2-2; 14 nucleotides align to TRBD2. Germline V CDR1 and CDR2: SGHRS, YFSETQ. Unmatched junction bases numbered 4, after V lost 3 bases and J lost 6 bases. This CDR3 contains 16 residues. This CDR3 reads CASSWGLAGVSGELFF. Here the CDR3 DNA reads TGCGCCAGCAGCTGGGGACTAGCGGGAGTATCCGGGGAGCTGTTTTTT.

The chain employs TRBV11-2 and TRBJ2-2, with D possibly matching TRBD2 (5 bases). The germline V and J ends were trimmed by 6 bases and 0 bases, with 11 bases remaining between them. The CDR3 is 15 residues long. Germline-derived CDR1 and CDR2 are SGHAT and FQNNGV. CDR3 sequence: CASRPGMPNTGELFF. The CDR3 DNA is TGTGCCAGCAGACCCGGGATGCCGAACACCGGGGAGCTGTTTTTT.

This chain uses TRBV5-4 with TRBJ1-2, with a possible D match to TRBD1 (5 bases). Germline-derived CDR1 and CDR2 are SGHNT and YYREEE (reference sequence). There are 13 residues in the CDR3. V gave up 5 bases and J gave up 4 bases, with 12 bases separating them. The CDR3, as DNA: TGTGCCAGCAGATGGGGGGGGACCTATGGCTACACCTTC. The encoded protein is CASRWGGTYGYTF.

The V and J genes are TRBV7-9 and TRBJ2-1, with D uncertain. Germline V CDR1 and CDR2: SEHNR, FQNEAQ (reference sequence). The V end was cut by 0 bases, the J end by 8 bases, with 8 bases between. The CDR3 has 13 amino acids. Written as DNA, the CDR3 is TGTGCCAGCAGCTTAGCGCCTCTGGATGAGCAGTTCTTC. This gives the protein CASSLAPLDEQFF.

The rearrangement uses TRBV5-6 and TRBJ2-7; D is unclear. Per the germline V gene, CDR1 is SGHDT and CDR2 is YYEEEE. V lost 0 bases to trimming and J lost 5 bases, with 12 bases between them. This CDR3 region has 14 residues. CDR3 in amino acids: CASSLAWGLNEQYF. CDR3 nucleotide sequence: TGTGCCAGCAGCTTGGCTTGGGGTCTCAACGAGCAGTACTTC. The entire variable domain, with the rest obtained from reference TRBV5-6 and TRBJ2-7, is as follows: DAGVTQSPTHLIKTRGQQVTLRCSPKSGHDTVSWYQQALGQGPQFIFQYYEEEERQRGNFPDRFSGHQFPNYSSELNVNALLLGDSALYLCASSLAWGLNEQYFGPGTRLTVT.

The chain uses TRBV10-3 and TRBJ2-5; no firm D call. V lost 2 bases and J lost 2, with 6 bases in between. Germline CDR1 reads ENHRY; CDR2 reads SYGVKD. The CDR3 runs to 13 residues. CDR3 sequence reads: CAISEAPQETQYF. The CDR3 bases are TGTGCCATCAGTGAGGCCCCACAAGAGACCCAGTACTTC.

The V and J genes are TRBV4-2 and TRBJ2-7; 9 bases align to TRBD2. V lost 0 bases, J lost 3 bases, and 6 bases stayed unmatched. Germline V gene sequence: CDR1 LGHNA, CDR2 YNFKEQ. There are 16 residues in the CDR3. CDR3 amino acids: CASSQEGTSGLYEQYF. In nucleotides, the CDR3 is TGTGCCAGCAGCCAAGAGGGCACTAGCGGGCTCTACGAGCAGTACTTC.

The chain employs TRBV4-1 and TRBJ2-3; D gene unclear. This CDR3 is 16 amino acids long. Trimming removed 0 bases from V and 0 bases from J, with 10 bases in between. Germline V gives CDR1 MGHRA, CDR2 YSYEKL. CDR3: CASSQERSASTDTQYF. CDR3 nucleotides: TGCGCCAGCAGCCAAGAAAGGAGCGCCAGCACAGATACGCAGTATTTT.

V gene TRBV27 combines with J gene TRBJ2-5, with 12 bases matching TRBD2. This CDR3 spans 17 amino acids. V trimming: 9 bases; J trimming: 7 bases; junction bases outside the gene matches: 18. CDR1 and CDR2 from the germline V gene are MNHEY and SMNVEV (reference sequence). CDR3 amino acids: CASPPGWTSGMWGTQYF. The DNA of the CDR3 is TGTGCCAGTCCCCCTGGATGGACTAGCGGGATGTGGGGGACCCAGTACTTC.

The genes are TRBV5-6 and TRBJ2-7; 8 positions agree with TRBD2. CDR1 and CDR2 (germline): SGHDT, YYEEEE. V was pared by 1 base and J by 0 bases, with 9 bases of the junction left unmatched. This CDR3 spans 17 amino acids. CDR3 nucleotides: TGTGCCAGCAGCTTGTGGCCTAGCGGGCGGTACTCCTACGAGCAGTACTTC. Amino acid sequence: CASSLWPSGRYSYEQYF.